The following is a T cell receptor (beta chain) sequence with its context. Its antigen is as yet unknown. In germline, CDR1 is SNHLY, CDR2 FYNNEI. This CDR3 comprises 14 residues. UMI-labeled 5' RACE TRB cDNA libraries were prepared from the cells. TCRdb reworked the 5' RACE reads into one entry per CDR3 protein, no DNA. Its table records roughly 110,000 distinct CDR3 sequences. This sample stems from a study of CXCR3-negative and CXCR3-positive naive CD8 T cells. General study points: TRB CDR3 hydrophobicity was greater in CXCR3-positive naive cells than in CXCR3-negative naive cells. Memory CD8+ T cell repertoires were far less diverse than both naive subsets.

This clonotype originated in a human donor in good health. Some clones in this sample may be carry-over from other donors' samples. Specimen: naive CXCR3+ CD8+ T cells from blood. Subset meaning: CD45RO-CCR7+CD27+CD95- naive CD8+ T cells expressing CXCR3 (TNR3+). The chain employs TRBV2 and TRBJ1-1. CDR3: CASSSLLNIGEAFF.